This T cell receptor (beta chain) was identified during a study of T cell responses to AZD1222 COVID-19 vaccine. This clone appeared once. Germline V gene lookup returns CDR1 PRHDT and CDR2 FYEKMQ (reference sequence). The ends lost 4 bases at V and 6 bases at J; junction bases unmatched: 10. This CDR3 is 15 amino acids long. Repertoires were generated with immunoSEQ multiplex PCR, while TCRdb's copy carries only in-frame clones and drops some. The repertoire holds 150,000 to 200,000 clones, with 85% to 95% as singletons. The chain uses TRBV13 and TRBJ2-7, with 9 positions matching TRBD2. Sequenced material: peripheral blood, taken on day 0 of AZD1222 vaccination. This TCR came from an adult in good health. Here the CDR3 reads CASSSAALAGSEQYF. Written as DNA, the CDR3 is TGTGCCAGCAGCTCCGCGGCGCTAGCGGGGAGCGAGCAGTACTTC.